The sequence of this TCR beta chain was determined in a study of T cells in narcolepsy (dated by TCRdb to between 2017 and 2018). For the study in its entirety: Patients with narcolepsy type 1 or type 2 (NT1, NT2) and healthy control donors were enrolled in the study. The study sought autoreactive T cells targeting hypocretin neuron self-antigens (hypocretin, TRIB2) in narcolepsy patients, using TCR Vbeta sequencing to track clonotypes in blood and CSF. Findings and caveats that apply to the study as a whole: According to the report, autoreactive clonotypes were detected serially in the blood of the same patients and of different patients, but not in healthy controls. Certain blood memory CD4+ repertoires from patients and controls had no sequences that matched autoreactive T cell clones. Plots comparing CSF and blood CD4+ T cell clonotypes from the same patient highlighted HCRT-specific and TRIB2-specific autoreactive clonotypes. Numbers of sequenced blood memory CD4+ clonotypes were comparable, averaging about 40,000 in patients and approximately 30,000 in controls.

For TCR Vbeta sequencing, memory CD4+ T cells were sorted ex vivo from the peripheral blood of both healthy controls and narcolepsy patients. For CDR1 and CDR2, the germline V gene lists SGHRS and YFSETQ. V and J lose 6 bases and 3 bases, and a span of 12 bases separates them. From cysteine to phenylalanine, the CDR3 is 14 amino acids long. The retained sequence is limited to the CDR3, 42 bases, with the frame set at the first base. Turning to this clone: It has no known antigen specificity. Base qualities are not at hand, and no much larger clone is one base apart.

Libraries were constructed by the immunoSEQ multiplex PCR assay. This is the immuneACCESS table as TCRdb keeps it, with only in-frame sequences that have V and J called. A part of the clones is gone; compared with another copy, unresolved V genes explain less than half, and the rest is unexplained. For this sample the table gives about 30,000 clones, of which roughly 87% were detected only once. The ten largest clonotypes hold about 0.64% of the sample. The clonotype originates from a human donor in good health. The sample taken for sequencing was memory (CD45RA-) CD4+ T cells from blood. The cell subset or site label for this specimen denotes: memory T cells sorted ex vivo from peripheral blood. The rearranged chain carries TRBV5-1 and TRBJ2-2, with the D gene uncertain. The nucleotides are TGCGCCAGCATTTCGAATCCGGACACCGGGGAGCTGTTTTTT. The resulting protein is CASISNPDTGELFF.